Here is one T cell receptor beta chain with its context. The sample originates from a study of control samples from healthy donors and cancer patients. Measured with immunoSEQ multiplex PCR; TCRdb has only the in-frame clones, and not every one. This table has 150,000 or so clones, approximately 93% appearing once. Per the germline V gene, CDR1 is SGHNT and CDR2 is YYREEE (reference sequence). CDR3 size: 18 residues. V was trimmed by 7 bases and J by 8 bases, leaving 32 bases between them. The chain joins TRBV5-4 to TRBJ2-3, with D possibly being TRBD1 or TRBD2 (5 bases each). The TCR was taken from a man aged 18 to 29 in good health. The sample taken for sequencing was blood. This CDR3 reads CASLRSPGPTREIGTQYF. The CDR3 region has the DNA TGTGCCAGCCTCCGTTCCCCGGGACCTACGAGGGAAATAGGTACGCAGTATTTT.